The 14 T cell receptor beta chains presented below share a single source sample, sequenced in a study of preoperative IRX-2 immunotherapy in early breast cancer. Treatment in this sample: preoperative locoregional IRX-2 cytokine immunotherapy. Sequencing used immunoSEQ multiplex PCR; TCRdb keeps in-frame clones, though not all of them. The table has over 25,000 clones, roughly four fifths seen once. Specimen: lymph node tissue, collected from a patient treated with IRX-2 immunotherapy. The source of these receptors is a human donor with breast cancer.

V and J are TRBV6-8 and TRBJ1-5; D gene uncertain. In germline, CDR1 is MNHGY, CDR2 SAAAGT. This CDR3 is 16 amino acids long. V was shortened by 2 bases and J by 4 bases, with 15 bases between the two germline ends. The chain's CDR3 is CASSYEKGKGNQPQHF. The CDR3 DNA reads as TGTGCCAGCAGTTACGAGAAGGGCAAAGGGAATCAGCCCCAGCATTTT.

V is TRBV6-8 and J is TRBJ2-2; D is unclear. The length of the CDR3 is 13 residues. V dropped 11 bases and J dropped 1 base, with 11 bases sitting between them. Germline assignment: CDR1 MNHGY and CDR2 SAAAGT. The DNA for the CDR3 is TGTGCCGGCCAGCTCATGAACACCGGGGAGCTGTTTTTT. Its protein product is CAGQLMNTGELFF.

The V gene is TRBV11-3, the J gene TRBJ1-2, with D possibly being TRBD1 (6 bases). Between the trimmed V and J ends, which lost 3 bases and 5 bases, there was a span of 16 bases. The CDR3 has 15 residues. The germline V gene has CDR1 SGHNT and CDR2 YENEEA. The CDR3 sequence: CASSLGAGSLYGYTF. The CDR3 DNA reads TGTGCCAGCAGCTTGGGGGCAGGGTCCCTATATGGCTACACCTTC.

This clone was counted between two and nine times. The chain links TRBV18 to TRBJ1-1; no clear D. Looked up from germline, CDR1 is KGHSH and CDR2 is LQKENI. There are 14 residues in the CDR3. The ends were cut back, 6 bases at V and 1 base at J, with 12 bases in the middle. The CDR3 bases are TGTGCCAGCTCTCCCTTCGGCGGGAACACTGAAGCTTTCTTT. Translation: CASSPFGGNTEAFF. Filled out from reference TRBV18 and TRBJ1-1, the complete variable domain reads NAGVMQNPRHLVRRRGQEARLRCSPMKGHSHVYWYRQLPEEGLKFMVYLQKENIIDESGMPKERFSAEFPKEGPSILRIQQVVRGDSAAYFCASSPFGGNTEAFFGQGTRLTVV.

CDR3 in amino acids: CAWSRGGLGDTQYF. CDR3 DNA: TGTGCCTGGAGTCGGGGGGGCCTCGGTGATACGCAGTATTTT. The chain uses TRBV30 and TRBJ2-3; 8 nucleotides match TRBD2. Germline values: CDR1 GTSNPN, CDR2 SVGIG (reference sequence). The CDR3 extends over 14 amino acids. J was trimmed by 6 bases and V by 2 bases; bases with no gene match: 7.

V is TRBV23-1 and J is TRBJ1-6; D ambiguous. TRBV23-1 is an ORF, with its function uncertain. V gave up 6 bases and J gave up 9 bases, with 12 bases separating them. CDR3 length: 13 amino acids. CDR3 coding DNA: TGCGCCAGCAGCTTGCATGTCGGTTCACCCCTCCACTTT. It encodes CASSLHVGSPLHF.

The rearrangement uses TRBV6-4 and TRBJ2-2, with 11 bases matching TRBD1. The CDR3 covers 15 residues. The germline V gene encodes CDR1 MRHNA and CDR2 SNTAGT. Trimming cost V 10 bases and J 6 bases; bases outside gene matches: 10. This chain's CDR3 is CATLDRGLKAGELFF. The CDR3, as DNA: TGTGCCACCCTGGACAGGGGGCTGAAGGCCGGGGAGCTGTTTTTT.

The CDR3 coding sequence is TGTGCCATCAGTGAGTCGGAGGTCGGTTCACCCCTCCACTTT. Translated: CAISESEVGSPLHF. The rearrangement joins TRBV10-3 to TRBJ1-6; D is unclear. Germline V CDR1 and CDR2: ENHRY, SYGVKD. This CDR3 is 14 amino acids long. V was trimmed by 0 bases and J by 9 bases, leaving 9 bases between them.

CDR3 in DNA: TGTGCCAGCAGCCACCTGACAACAAAATACAATGAGCAGTTCTTC. Protein: CASSHLTTKYNEQFF. The chain recombines TRBV14 with TRBJ2-1; no firm D call. The germline CDR1 and CDR2 sequences are SGHDN and FVKESK. The CDR3 loop spans 15 amino acids. V shed 3 bases and J shed 4 bases, with 13 bases lying between them. The whole variable domain, filled in from reference TRBV14 and TRBJ2-1, reads EAGVTQFPSHSVIEKGQTVTLRCDPISGHDNLYWYRRVMGKEIKFLLHFVKESKQDESGMPNNRFLAERTGGTYSTLKVQPAELEDSGVYFCASSHLTTKYNEQFFGPGTRLTVL.

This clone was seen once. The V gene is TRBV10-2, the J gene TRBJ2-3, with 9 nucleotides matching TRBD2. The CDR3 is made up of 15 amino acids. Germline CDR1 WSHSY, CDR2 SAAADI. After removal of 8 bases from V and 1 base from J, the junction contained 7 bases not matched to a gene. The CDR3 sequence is CASLPGLARTDTQYF. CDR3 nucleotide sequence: TGCGCCAGCTTGCCGGGACTAGCTCGCACAGATACGCAGTATTTT.

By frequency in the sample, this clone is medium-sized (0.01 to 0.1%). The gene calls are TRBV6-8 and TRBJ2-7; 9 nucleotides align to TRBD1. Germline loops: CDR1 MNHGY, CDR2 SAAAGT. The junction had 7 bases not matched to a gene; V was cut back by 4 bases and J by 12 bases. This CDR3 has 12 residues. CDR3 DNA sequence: TGTGCCAGCAGTTCACAGGGGGCTTATGTGTACTTC. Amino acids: CASSSQGAYVYF.

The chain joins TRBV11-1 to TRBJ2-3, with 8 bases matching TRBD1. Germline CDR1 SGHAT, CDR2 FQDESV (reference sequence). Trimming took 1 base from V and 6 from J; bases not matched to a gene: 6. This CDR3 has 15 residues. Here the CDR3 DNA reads TGTGCCAGCAGCTTAGGACAGGGGCGCTGGGATACGCAGTATTTT. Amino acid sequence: CASSLGQGRWDTQYF.

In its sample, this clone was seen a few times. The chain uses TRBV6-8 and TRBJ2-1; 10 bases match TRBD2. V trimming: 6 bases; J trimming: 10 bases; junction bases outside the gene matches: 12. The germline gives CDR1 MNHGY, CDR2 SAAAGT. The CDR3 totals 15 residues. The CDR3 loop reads CASSLLAGGSKEQFF. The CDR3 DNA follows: TGTGCCAGCAGCCTTTTAGCGGGGGGCTCAAAAGAGCAGTTCTTC.

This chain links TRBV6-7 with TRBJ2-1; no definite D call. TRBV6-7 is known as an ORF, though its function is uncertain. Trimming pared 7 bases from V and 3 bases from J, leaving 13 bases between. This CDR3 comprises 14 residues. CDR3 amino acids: CASILSSFYNEQFF. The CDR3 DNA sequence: TGTGCCAGCATTCTTAGCTCCTTCTACAATGAGCAGTTCTTC.